One and the same sample provided the 27 T cell receptor beta chains below, sequenced in a study of T cells after yellow fever vaccination. TCRdb reprocessed the 5' RACE reads with MiXCR, giving one entry per CDR3 protein. The table shows some 400,000 distinct CDR3 sequences, with roughly 20% occurring only once. This specimen was PBMCs, taken before the yellow fever booster vaccination. These receptors were collected from a man aged 18 to 30 who received the YFV17D yellow fever vaccine.

This clonotype was recorded a few times. The gene calls are TRBV20-1 and TRBJ2-3; tentative D call: TRBD1 (6 bases). Trimming took 4 bases from V and 1 from J, leaving 9 bases between them. The CDR3 spans 13 residues. Germline V gene lookup returns CDR1 DFQATT and CDR2 SNEGSKA (reference sequence). DNA of the CDR3: TGCAGTGCTACCAGACAGGGCACAGATACGCAGTATTTT. Its protein is CSATRQGTDTQYF.

This clonotype has just a few counts. The genes are TRBV9 and TRBJ2-1; perhaps TRBD1 as D (5 bases). CDR3 length: 13 residues. Trimming cost V 0 bases and J 10 bases, with 11 bases left between them. Per germline, CDR1 SGDLS and CDR2 YYNGEE. In DNA, the CDR3 is TGTGCCAGCAGCGTAGACAGGTTCGCGGAGCAGTTCTTC. Its translation: CASSVDRFAEQFF.

The chain joins TRBV5-1 to TRBJ2-5; perhaps TRBD2 as D (6 bases). CDR3 size: 15 residues. Per germline, CDR1 SGHRS and CDR2 YFSETQ. Trimming took 5 bases from V and 2 from J, leaving 16 bases between them. The CDR3: CASSRLERSQETQYF. DNA of the CDR3: TGCGCCAGCAGTCGACTAGAAAGATCACAAGAGACCCAGTACTTC.

The chain recombines TRBV12-3 or TRBV12-4 with TRBJ2-3, with D hard to call. The CDR3 is 15 residues long. The ends were cut back, 2 bases at V and 0 bases at J, with 9 bases in the middle. In DNA, the CDR3 is TGTGCCAGCAGTTTATTTGGGCCTAGCACAGATACGCAGTATTTT. Amino acid sequence: CASSLFGPSTDTQYF.

This clonotype has just a few counts. The chain employs TRBV21-1 and TRBJ2-7; TRBD1 reflects the table's D call only, with no check against the DNA. TRBV21-1 corresponds to a pseudogene. This CDR3 comprises 16 residues. CDR3 amino acids: CASSKVGTESSYEQYV. The CDR3 nucleotides read TGTGCCAGCAGCAAAGTAGGGACAGAGAGCTCCTACGAGCAGTACGTC.

This sequence joins TRBV29-1 and TRBJ1-2; 9 bases line up with TRBD1. The V and J ends lost 2 bases and 4 bases, in that order; junction bases with no gene match: 2. Germline-derived CDR1 and CDR2 are SQVTM and ANQGSEA. This CDR3 is built from 13 residues. The CDR3 bases are TGCAGCGTTGAACTACAGGGGGCCTATGGCTACACCTTC. Translated: CSVELQGAYGYTF.

Regarding this clonotype: A junction end diverges from the germline sequence, so it may reflect a read error. CDR3 in amino acids: CASSQGIEAGHFSEQYF. Written as DNA, the CDR3 is TGTGCAAGCAGCCAAGGCATAGAAGCAGGGCACTTTTCCGAGCAGTACTTC. The chain employs TRBV4-2 and TRBJ2-7, with D perhaps TRBD1 (5 bases). This CDR3 has 17 residues. CDR1 is LGHNA, CDR2 YNFKEQ, per germline.

The V and J genes are TRBV5-6 and TRBJ2-4; no firm D call. CDR1 SGHDT and CDR2 YYEEEE come from the germline V gene. V was shortened by 3 bases and J by 6 bases, with 4 bases between the two germline ends. This CDR3 has 11 amino acids. The CDR3 DNA reads as TGTGCCAGCAGCTACTTAAACATTCAGTACTTC. Translating gives CASSYLNIQYF.

This clonotype was picked up a small number of times. The gene calls are TRBV20-1 and TRBJ2-7; D tentatively reads TRBD1 or TRBD2 (5 bases each). Trimming cost V 2 bases and J 3 bases, with 14 bases left between them. Per germline, CDR1 DFQATT and CDR2 SNEGSKA (reference sequence). The length of the CDR3 is 14 residues. The CDR3, as DNA: TGCAGTGCTAGAAACCGGGACGGGCTCTACGAGCAGTACTTC. This gives the protein CSARNRDGLYEQYF.

The chain couples TRBV9 to TRBJ1-1; the match to TRBD1 covers 8 bases. CDR1 and CDR2 from the germline V gene are SGDLS and YYNGEE. V trimming: 3 bases; J trimming: 6 bases; junction bases outside the gene matches: 7. There are 14 residues in the CDR3. The CDR3 loop reads CASSGQGSFAEAFF. In DNA form, the CDR3 reads TGTGCCAGCAGCGGACAGGGGAGTTTCGCTGAAGCTTTCTTT.

In its sample, this clonotype was seen a few times. This chain connects TRBV27 to TRBJ1-4, with TRBD1 identical over 8 bases. With V trimmed by 2 bases and J by 10 bases, 6 bases remained unmatched. The CDR3 consists of 14 residues. In germline, CDR1 is MNHEY, CDR2 SMNVEV (reference sequence). The CDR3 sequence: CASSLGQGARKLFF. The CDR3 nucleotides are TGTGCCAGCAGTTTAGGTCAGGGGGCGCGAAAACTGTTTTTT.

V is TRBV29-1 and J is TRBJ2-2; D uncertain. The CDR3 sequence is 14 residues long. Germline lookup yields CDR1 SQVTM and CDR2 ANQGSEA. V was cut by 0 bases and J by 4 bases, with 9 bases left in between. The CDR3 region is CSVEEVQSTGELFF. CDR3 in DNA: TGCAGCGTTGAAGAAGTACAGAGCACCGGGGAGCTGTTTTTT.

The V gene is TRBV4-3, the J gene TRBJ2-3, with 9 bases lining up with TRBD1. The junction had 7 bases not matched to a gene; V was cut back by 0 bases and J by 3 bases. Germline lookup yields CDR1 LGHNA and CDR2 YSLEER. This CDR3 is 17 amino acids long. The CDR3 DNA is TGCGCCAGCAGCCAAGATGCCGGGACAGGGTTTACAGATACGCAGTATTTT. It yields the protein CASSQDAGTGFTDTQYF.

The chain recombines TRBV7-9 with TRBJ1-3; D is undetermined. The CDR3 covers 14 residues. Germline V CDR1 and CDR2: SEHNR, FQNEAQ (reference sequence). The V end was cut by 7 bases, the J end by 2 bases, with 12 bases between. CDR3 loop: CASKPRRTGNTIYF. The CDR3 region has the DNA TGTGCCAGCAAACCACGAAGGACTGGAAACACCATATATTTT.

This chain connects TRBV6-5 to TRBJ2-5; TRBD1 or TRBD2 may be the D gene (5 bases each). The CDR3 loop spans 15 amino acids. The germline V and J ends were trimmed by 2 bases and 5 bases, with 15 bases remaining between them. CDR1 and CDR2 (germline): MNHEY, SVGAGI. CDR3 in DNA: TGTGCCAGCAGTTACGGAGACGGGGCCGCGGAGACCCAGTACTTC. This sequence encodes CASSYGDGAAETQYF.

The chain couples TRBV18 to TRBJ1-5; 10 bases line up with TRBD1. CDR3 length equals 14 residues. From germline, CDR1 is KGHSH and CDR2 LQKENI. Unmatched junction bases numbered 6, after V lost 3 bases and J lost 10 bases. As DNA, the CDR3 is TGTGCCAGCTCACCGACAGGGGGCCTTATCCCCCAGCATTTT. Translating it yields CASSPTGGLIPQHF.

This clonotype was recorded a few times. V is TRBV7-2 and J is TRBJ1-2; D gene uncertain. CDR1 and CDR2 from the germline V gene are SGHTA and FQGNSA. The V and J ends lost 4 bases and 5 bases respectively, with 14 bases between them. The CDR3 is made up of 14 amino acids. The CDR3 here is CASSSDAGWYGYTF. Written as DNA, the CDR3 is TGTGCCAGCAGCTCGGATGCGGGGTGGTATGGCTACACCTTC.

This chain connects TRBV6-2 or TRBV6-3 to TRBJ2-5; D is uncertain. The CDR3 covers 14 residues. Trimming took 0 bases from V and 4 from J, leaving 9 bases between them. Germline-derived CDR1 and CDR2 are MNHEY and SVGEGT. CDR3 sequence: CASSYSLSRETQYF. CDR3 coding DNA: TGTGCCAGCAGTTACTCGCTTAGTCGAGAGACCCAGTACTTC.

This rearrangement joins TRBV7-2 to TRBJ1-1; a weak D match, TRBD1 (6 bases). CDR1 SGHTA and CDR2 FQGNSA come from the germline V gene. CDR3 length: 15 residues. V shed 3 bases and J shed 11 bases, with 22 bases lying between them. The CDR3 is CASSFPGQTGLGAFF. In DNA form, the CDR3 reads TGTGCCAGCAGCTTCCCCGGACAGACTGGCTTGGGGGCTTTCTTT.

V is TRBV10-1 and J is TRBJ1-2, with D possibly being TRBD1 (6 bases). Germline V CDR1 and CDR2: WNHNN, SYGVQD (reference sequence). CDR3 length: 13 amino acids. Trimming took 6 bases from V and 7 from J, leaving 15 bases between them. DNA of the CDR3: TGCGCCAGCAGCCCCAGGACAGACGGTGGCTACACCTTC. Translated: CASSPRTDGGYTF.

This clonotype was found a few times. The V call is TRBV5-1, the J call TRBJ2-1; 12 bases are shared with TRBD2. The V gene's germline CDR1 is SGHRS and CDR2 YFSETQ. The CDR3 covers 20 residues. Germline trimming cut 3 bases from V and 5 bases from J; bases unmatched to any gene: 18. CDR3 loop: CASSSNRLLLAGGIDNEQFF. Here the CDR3 DNA reads TGCGCCAGCAGCTCGAATCGCCTATTACTAGCGGGGGGTATCGACAATGAGCAGTTCTTC.

The chain combines TRBV7-2 with TRBJ2-3, with TRBD2 as a possible D gene (7 bases). Trimming removed 3 bases from V and 2 bases from J, with 15 bases in between. This CDR3 region has 16 residues. Germline CDR1 reads SGHTA; CDR2 reads FQGNSA. In DNA form, the CDR3 reads TGTGCCAGCAGCTTCATCGGCGGGGGCCCCACAGATACGCAGTATTTT. This codes for CASSFIGGGPTDTQYF.

This clonotype was counted between two and nine times. This sequence joins TRBV4-3 and TRBJ2-3, with TRBD2 matching 7 bases. This CDR3 comprises 16 residues. The germline V gene has CDR1 LGHNA and CDR2 YSLEER. The trim removed 1 base at V and 2 bases at J, leaving 6 bases unmatched. The CDR3 region is CASSQAGRVFTDTQYF. For the CDR3, the DNA is TGCGCCAGCAGCCAAGCGGGGAGGGTCTTCACAGATACGCAGTATTTT.

This clonotype was counted between two and nine times. The chain links TRBV20-1 to TRBJ2-7; 10 bases are a match to TRBD2. The CDR3 spans 13 residues. V lost 6 bases to trimming and J lost 3 bases; unmatched junction nucleotides: 5. The germline gives CDR1 DFQATT, CDR2 SNEGSKA (reference sequence). In DNA form, the CDR3 reads TGCAGTGCAGACTCTAGCGGGGGCTACGAGCAGTACGTC. Encoded protein: CSADSSGGYEQYV.

The chain has TRBV30 and TRBJ2-5; 8 nucleotides align to TRBD2. V lost 7 bases and J lost 2; bases outside the gene matches: 9. Germline loops: CDR1 GTSNPN, CDR2 SVGIG (reference sequence). The CDR3 loop spans 14 amino acids. In DNA form, the CDR3 reads TGTGCCTCTTTCCTTCGGGGGGGTCAAGAGACCCAGTACTTC. Protein: CASFLRGGQETQYF.

In this sample, this clonotype turned up a few times. The chain uses TRBV12-3 or TRBV12-4 and TRBJ1-5; TRBD1 matches 10 bases. This CDR3 has 20 amino acids. V gave up 1 base and J gave up 2 bases; unmatched junction bases: 14. CDR3 loop: CASSLVQGQGGPFGNQPQHF. The CDR3 region has the DNA TGTGCCAGCAGTTTAGTGCAAGGACAGGGGGGCCCCTTTGGCAATCAGCCCCAGCATTTT.

This chain connects TRBV29-1 to TRBJ2-3; TRBD1 agrees at 7 bases. CDR1 is SQVTM, CDR2 ANQGSEA, per germline. This CDR3 region has 14 residues. V shed 2 bases and J 3 bases; nucleotides not matched to a gene: 5. CDR3 bases: TGCAGCGTTGAACGAGACAGGGCGACAGATACGCAGTATTTT. It specifies CSVERDRATDTQYF.